The 32 T cell receptor beta chains given below trace back to one sample, sequenced in a study of response to subunit inactivated influenza vaccine. One entry per CDR3 protein, called by TCRdb with MiXCR from the RT-PCR reads. This table has under 800,000 distinct CDR3 sequences, roughly 13% appearing once. Sample: PBMCs from blood, taken 14 to 15 days before vaccination. These receptors were taken from a man aged 45 to 65 who received an inactivated influenza vaccine.

This clonotype has only a few counts. V usage is TRBV2 and J usage is TRBJ1-1, with D unclear. Between the trimmed V and J ends, which lost 3 bases and 5 bases, there was a span of 13 bases. The CDR3 has 14 amino acids. Germline V gene lookup returns CDR1 SNHLY and CDR2 FYNNEI. Written as DNA, the CDR3 is TGTGCCAGCAGTGAGCGTGCAGCGAGGACTGAAGCTTTCTTT. Protein sequence: CASSERAARTEAFF. The whole variable domain, remainder taken from reference TRBV2 and TRBJ1-1, is EPEVTQTPSHQVTQMGQEVILRCVPISNHLYFYWYRQILGQKVEFLVSFYNNEISEKSEIFDDQFSVERPDGSNFTLKIRSTKLEDSAMYFCASSERAARTEAFFGQGTRLTVV.

This clonotype was seen more than once but under ten times. The rearrangement joins TRBV12-3 or TRBV12-4 to TRBJ1-2, with a possible D match to TRBD1 (5 bases). The V end lost 7 bases, the J end lost 5 bases, and 11 bases lay between the germline ends. This CDR3 comprises 12 residues. CDR3 loop: CASTSTDYGYTF. CDR3 DNA: TGTGCCAGCACCTCGACAGATTATGGCTACACCTTC.

This chain links TRBV9 with TRBJ2-1, with 12 positions matching TRBD2. Unmatched junction bases numbered 3, after V lost 0 bases and J lost 5 bases. Germline V lookup: CDR1 SGDLS, CDR2 YYNGEE. The CDR3 loop spans 16 amino acids. The CDR3 reads CASSVEASGRDNEQFF. The CDR3 nucleotides read TGTGCCAGCAGCGTAGAGGCTAGCGGGAGGGACAATGAGCAGTTCTTC.

The chain couples TRBV30 to TRBJ2-7; D might be TRBD2 (7 bases). Between the trimmed V and J ends, which lost 0 bases and 0 bases, there was a span of 15 bases. The germline gives CDR1 GTSNPN, CDR2 SVGIG (reference sequence). The CDR3 contains 16 residues. The CDR3 DNA follows: TGTGCCTGGAGTGTACGGGGGGCAGGGAGCTCCTACGAGCAGTACTTC. Its protein product is CAWSVRGAGSSYEQYF.

This clonotype was counted between two and nine times. CDR3 region: CASSQGAGGHYEQYF. CDR3 sequence (DNA): TGTGCCAGCAGCCAAGGGGCTGGGGGCCACTACGAGCAGTACTTC. The V and J genes are TRBV4-2 and TRBJ2-7; a possible D gene is TRBD1 (6 bases). CDR1 and CDR2 from the germline V gene are LGHNA and YNFKEQ. Trimming removed 1 base from V and 3 bases from J, with 13 bases in between. This CDR3 has 15 residues.

This clonotype turned up a few times. The rearrangement links TRBV20-1 to TRBJ2-7; 7 bases are a match to TRBD1. Per the germline V gene, CDR1 is DFQATT and CDR2 is SNEGSKA (reference sequence). Trimming cost V 0 bases and J 7 bases; bases outside gene matches: 6. The CDR3 length is 13 residues. This chain's CDR3 is CSARDVTGEEQYF. The CDR3 DNA sequence: TGCAGTGCTAGAGACGTTACAGGGGAAGAGCAGTACTTC.

The rearrangement links TRBV20-1 to TRBJ2-3; 13 nucleotides line up with TRBD2. Germline CDR1 DFQATT, CDR2 SNEGSKA (reference sequence). With V trimmed by 1 base and J by 13 bases, 8 bases remained unmatched. The CDR3 is 14 amino acids. CDR3 bases: TGCAGTGCTAGAGGACTAGCGGGGGGATTGCTGGAGTATTTT. Protein sequence: CSARGLAGGLLEYF.

This clonotype was counted only a few times. This sequence joins TRBV4-3 and TRBJ1-2; TRBD1 matches at 11 bases. Losses at the gene ends were 2 bases for V and 4 bases for J; bases not matched to a gene: 3. The length of the CDR3 is 15 residues. Germline V CDR1 and CDR2: LGHNA, YSLEER. The CDR3 is CASSQSGQGVYGYTF. In nucleotides, the CDR3 is TGCGCCAGCAGCCAATCGGGACAGGGGGTCTATGGCTACACCTTC.

This clonotype appeared many times. The J gene is TRBJ1-4, the V gene TRBV5-5; D not certain. There are 13 residues in the CDR3. Germline-derived CDR1 and CDR2 are SGHKS and YYEKEE (reference sequence). The germline V and J ends were trimmed by 4 bases and 0 bases, with 4 bases remaining between them. CDR3 sequence (DNA): TGTGCCAGCAGCACCCCAACTAATGAAAAACTGTTTTTT. This codes for CASSTPTNEKLFF.

The J gene is TRBJ2-7, the V gene TRBV12-3 or TRBV12-4, with TRBD2 matching 14 bases. Germline trimming cut 6 bases from V and 9 bases from J; bases unmatched to any gene: 13. The CDR3 consists of 16 residues. CDR3 sequence: CASRRRGGLAGVGQYF. The CDR3 nucleotides are TGTGCCAGCAGACGCCGGGGGGGACTAGCGGGAGTTGGGCAGTACTTC.

In its sample, this clonotype was seen a few times. The chain recombines TRBV7-2 with TRBJ1-2; D unclear. The CDR3 totals 14 residues. Trimming took off 6 bases at V and 3 bases at J, with 14 bases between the two ends. The germline CDR1 and CDR2 sequences are SGHTA and FQGNSA. The CDR3 region has the DNA TGTGCCAGCAGTCTCTACCGGGCCCACTATGGCTACACCTTC. This codes for CASSLYRAHYGYTF. The full variable domain, with the rest looked up from reference TRBV7-2 and TRBJ1-2, is GAGVSQSPSNKVTEKGKDVELRCDPISGHTALYWYRQSLGQGLEFLIYFQGNSAPDKSGLPSDRFSAERTGGSVSTLTIQRTQQEDSAVYLCASSLYRAHYGYTFGSGTRLTVV.

The V and J genes are TRBV6-1 and TRBJ2-1; D not resolved. The CDR3 is 12 amino acids. CDR1 and CDR2 from the germline V gene are MNHNS and SASEGT. The ends were cut back, 8 bases at V and 4 bases at J, with 9 bases in the middle. CDR3 DNA: TGTGCCAGCGGTTTTACATACAATGAGCAGTTCTTC. This gives the protein CASGFTYNEQFF.

This clonotype has more than one count but fewer than ten. The chain links TRBV5-5 to TRBJ1-6; weak D call: TRBD1 (5 bases). This CDR3 has 15 amino acids. Trimming cost V 2 bases and J 5 bases, with 11 bases left between them. CDR1 and CDR2 from the germline V gene are SGHKS and YYEKEE (reference sequence). The CDR3 loop reads CASSFGTRDNSPLHF. In DNA form, the CDR3 reads TGTGCCAGCAGCTTCGGGACTCGGGATAATTCACCCCTCCACTTT.

The table lists this clonotype with a few counts. A junction boundary mismatches the germline segment, possibly from a read error. CDR3 residues: CASTPGTGEGNTEVFF. CDR3 DNA sequence: TGTGCCAGCACCCCCGGGACAGGGGAGGGTAACACTGAAGTTTTCTTT. V usage is TRBV27 and J usage is TRBJ1-1, with 10 positions matching TRBD1. Germline CDR1 reads MNHEY; CDR2 reads SMNVEV (reference sequence). The CDR3 is made up of 16 amino acids.

V and J are TRBV20-1 and TRBJ2-3, with TRBD2 matching over 7 bases. V lost 3 bases to trimming and J lost 2 bases; unmatched junction nucleotides: 5. This CDR3 region has 14 residues. Germline V gene lookup returns CDR1 DFQATT and CDR2 SNEGSKA (reference sequence). The CDR3 loop is CSASGGRATDTQYF. Here the CDR3 DNA reads TGCAGTGCTAGTGGGGGGAGGGCCACAGATACGCAGTATTTT.

The chain is built from TRBV29-1 and TRBJ2-5; D is possibly TRBD1 (6 bases). There are 12 residues in the CDR3. Germline V lookup: CDR1 SQVTM, CDR2 ANQGSEA. V lost 6 bases, J lost 5 bases, and 13 bases lay in between. CDR3 amino acids: CSVNRVGETQYF. In DNA, the CDR3 is TGCAGCGTGAACAGGGTCGGGGAGACCCAGTACTTC.

The chain links TRBV28 to TRBJ1-2; tentative D call: TRBD1 (5 bases). The CDR3 is made up of 14 amino acids. Germline-derived CDR1 and CDR2 are MDHEN and SYDVKM. The V and J ends lost 7 bases and 3 bases respectively, with 15 bases between them. The CDR3 spells CASTIPWGDYGYTF. The CDR3 coding sequence is TGTGCCAGCACTATCCCTTGGGGCGACTATGGCTACACCTTC.

V is TRBV20-1 and J is TRBJ2-2; a possible D gene is TRBD2 (7 bases). V was trimmed by 7 bases and J by 5 bases, leaving 11 bases between them. The CDR3 contains 12 residues. The germline V gene has CDR1 DFQATT and CDR2 SNEGSKA (reference sequence). Here the CDR3 DNA reads TGCAGTGTGGGAGGGGGAACCGGGGAGCTGTTTTTT. This gives the protein CSVGGGTGELFF.

This clonotype came up many times. The chain links TRBV5-1 to TRBJ1-2; 11 positions agree with TRBD1. The CDR3 spans 14 residues. The germline CDR1 and CDR2 sequences are SGHRS and YFSETQ. After removal of 4 bases from V and 8 bases from J, the junction contained 7 bases not matched to a gene. CDR3 protein: CASSGTGGSEGYTF. Here the CDR3 DNA reads TGCGCCAGCAGCGGGACAGGGGGGTCGGAGGGCTACACCTTC.

This clonotype was counted a few times. The rearrangement joins TRBV21-1 to TRBJ2-2. TRBV21-1 constitutes a pseudogene. This CDR3 is built from 17 residues. DNA of the CDR3: TGTGCCAGCAGCAAAAGGCCGGTTGCTGATAACACCGGGGAGCTGTTTTTT. Translating it yields CASSKRPVADNTGELFF.

This sequence joins TRBV18 and TRBJ1-1; D perhaps matches TRBD1 (5 bases). Trimming pared 2 bases from V and 3 bases from J, leaving 10 bases between. Germline V CDR1 and CDR2: KGHSH, LQKENI. The length of the CDR3 is 14 residues. The CDR3 region is CASSPTRGDTEAFF. Here the CDR3 DNA reads TGTGCCAGCTCACCAACCCGGGGCGACACTGAAGCTTTCTTT.

A few counts support this clonotype. The chain carries TRBV25-1 and TRBJ1-1, with unresolved D. Germline CDR1 MGHDK, CDR2 SYGVNS. V was shortened by 1 base and J by 5 bases, with 14 bases between the two germline ends. This CDR3 is 15 amino acids long. The CDR3 nucleotides read TGTGCCAGCAGTGAATCTGGGCTTCAACGGACTGAAGCTTTCTTT. Translating it yields CASSESGLQRTEAFF.

V gene TRBV6-5 combines with J gene TRBJ2-3; 13 bases are shared with TRBD2. Germline trimming cut 2 bases from V and 1 base from J; bases unmatched to any gene: 3. This CDR3 comprises 17 residues. Germline CDR1 reads MNHEY; CDR2 reads SVGAGI. The CDR3 loop reads CASSYRTSGSGTDTQYF. Here the CDR3 DNA reads TGTGCCAGCAGTTACCGGACTAGCGGGAGTGGCACAGATACGCAGTATTTT.

This clonotype appeared many times. The junction departs from germline at one end; a sequencing error may be responsible. V is TRBV7-2 and J is TRBJ2-1, with TRBD2 matching 9 bases. Germline V gene data show CDR1 as SGHTA and CDR2 as FQGNSA. The CDR3 spans 15 residues. The CDR3 loop reads CASSLGGGAYNEQFF. CDR3 coding DNA: TGCGCCAGCAGCTTAGGCGGGGGGGCATACAATGAGCAGTTCTTC.

This clonotype turned up a few times. J is TRBJ1-5 and V is TRBV20-1; perhaps TRBD1 as D (5 bases). Looked up from germline, CDR1 is DFQATT and CDR2 is SNEGSKA (reference sequence). The CDR3 extends over 14 amino acids. V lost 6 bases and J lost 0, with 12 bases in between. CDR3: CSAVRGHSNQPQHF. The CDR3 nucleotides read TGCAGTGCGGTTCGTGGACATAGCAATCAGCCCCAGCATTTT.

The sample holds a few counts of this clonotype. This chain links TRBV7-8 with TRBJ2-2, with unresolved D. Trimming pared 3 bases from V and 1 base from J, leaving 6 bases between. Germline V gene data show CDR1 as SGHVS and CDR2 as FQNEAQ. The CDR3 runs 14 residues. The CDR3 loop is CASSLMGNTGELFF. The DNA of the CDR3 is TGTGCCAGCAGCTTGATGGGGAACACCGGGGAGCTGTTTTTT.

This clonotype appeared many times. In DNA, the CDR3 is TGCAGTGCTAGAGACCGGGACGGGACAAGATCCTACAATGAGCAGTTCTTC. It specifies CSARDRDGTRSYNEQFF. The chain couples TRBV20-1 to TRBJ2-1; a weak D match, TRBD1 (6 bases). Trimming left V 0 bases short and J 1 base short, with 16 bases between. Germline V CDR1 and CDR2: DFQATT, SNEGSKA (reference sequence). The CDR3 loop spans 17 amino acids.

In this sample, this clonotype turned up a few times. V usage is TRBV7-9 and J usage is TRBJ1-2, with D perhaps matching TRBD1 (5 bases). Germline V gene data show CDR1 as SEHNR and CDR2 as FQNEAQ (reference sequence). The CDR3 covers 12 residues. Trimming left V 5 bases short and J 6 bases short, with 10 bases between. CDR3 sequence reads: CASSDGGDGYTF. For the CDR3, the DNA is TGTGCCAGCAGCGACGGGGGAGATGGCTACACCTTC. The variable domain in full, completed from reference TRBV7-9 and TRBJ1-2, reads DTGVSQNPRHKITKRGQNVTFRCDPISEHNRLYWYRQTLGQGPEFLTYFQNEAQLEKSRLLSDRFSAERPKGSFSTLEIQRTEQGDSAMYLCASSDGGDGYTFGSGTRLTVV.

The V and J genes are TRBV28 and TRBJ2-5, with D unclear. The CDR3 length is 16 residues. The germline V gene encodes CDR1 MDHEN and CDR2 SYDVKM. Between the trimmed V and J ends, which lost 1 base and 1 base, there was a span of 13 bases. In nucleotides, the CDR3 is TGTGCCAGCAGTTTATTCCAGGTCGAAGCCCAAGAGACCCAGTACTTC. Its protein is CASSLFQVEAQETQYF.

This rearrangement joins TRBV19 to TRBJ2-3; D is possibly TRBD1 (6 bases). V was shortened by 5 bases and J by 5 bases, with 11 bases between the two germline ends. CDR3 length: 13 amino acids. The germline V gene encodes CDR1 LNHDA and CDR2 SQIVND (reference sequence). CDR3 DNA: TGTGCCAGTAGTTGGACAGCGGAAGATACGCAGTATTTT. The encoded protein is CASSWTAEDTQYF.

There are a few counts of this clonotype. The chain carries TRBV7-8 and TRBJ2-3, with D perhaps matching TRBD1 (5 bases). Germline loops: CDR1 SGHVS, CDR2 FQNEAQ. Trimming took off 6 bases at V and 1 base at J, with 17 bases between the two ends. The CDR3 is 16 residues long. CDR3 sequence reads: CASRERRVMGTDTQYF. In nucleotides, the CDR3 is TGTGCCAGCAGAGAACGCAGGGTCATGGGCACAGATACGCAGTATTTT.

This clonotype occurred a few times. V is TRBV2 and J is TRBJ2-4; 7 bases are shared with TRBD1. CDR3 length equals 15 residues. V lost 7 bases, J lost 0 bases, and 6 bases stayed unmatched. From germline, CDR1 is SNHLY and CDR2 FYNNEI. CDR3 nucleotides: TGTGCCAGCAAAACGGGACAGTTAGCCAAAAACATTCAGTACTTC. As protein: CASKTGQLAKNIQYF.